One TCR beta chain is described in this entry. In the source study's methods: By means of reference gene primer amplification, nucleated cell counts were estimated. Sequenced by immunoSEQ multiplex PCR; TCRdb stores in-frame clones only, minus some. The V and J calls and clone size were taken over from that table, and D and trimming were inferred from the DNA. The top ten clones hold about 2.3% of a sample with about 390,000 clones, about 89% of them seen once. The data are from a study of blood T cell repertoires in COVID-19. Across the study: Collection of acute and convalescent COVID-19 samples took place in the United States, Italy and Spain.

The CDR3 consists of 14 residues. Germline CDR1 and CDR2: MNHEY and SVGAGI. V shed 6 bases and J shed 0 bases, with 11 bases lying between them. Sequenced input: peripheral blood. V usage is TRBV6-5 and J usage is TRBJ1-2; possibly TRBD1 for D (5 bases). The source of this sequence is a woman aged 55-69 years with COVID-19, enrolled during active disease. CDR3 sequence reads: CASRGGTANYGYTF. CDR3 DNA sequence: TGTGCCAGCAGGGGCGGGACGGCTAACTATGGCTACACCTTC.